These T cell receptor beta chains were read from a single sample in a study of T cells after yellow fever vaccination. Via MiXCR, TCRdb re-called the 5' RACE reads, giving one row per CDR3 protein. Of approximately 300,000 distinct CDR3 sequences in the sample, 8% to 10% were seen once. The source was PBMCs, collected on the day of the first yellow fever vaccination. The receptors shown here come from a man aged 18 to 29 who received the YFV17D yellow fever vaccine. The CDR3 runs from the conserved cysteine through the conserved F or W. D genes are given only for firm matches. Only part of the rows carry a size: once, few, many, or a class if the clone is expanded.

CDR3aa: CASWGRRDGYTF
CDR3nt: TGTGCCAGCTGGGGGAGGAGGGATGGCTACACCTTC
d_gene: -
j_gene: TRBJ1-2
abundance: few
v_gene: TRBV28

CDR3aa: CSARVGVIRGPEAFF
CDR3nt: TGCAGTGCTAGGGTCGGGGTTATCCGAGGGCCTGAAGCTTTCTTT
d_gene: -
j_gene: TRBJ1-1
abundance: -
v_gene: TRBV20-1

CDR3aa: CASRGGVWTEAFF
CDR3nt: TGTGCCAGCAGAGGCGGGGTGTGGACTGAAGCTTTCTTT
d_gene: -
j_gene: TRBJ1-1
abundance: many
v_gene: TRBV25-1

CDR3aa: CASSYSGAQNQPQHF
CDR3nt: TGTGCCAGCAGTTACTCTGGGGCGCAGAATCAGCCCCAGCATTTT
d_gene: -
j_gene: TRBJ1-5
abundance: -
v_gene: TRBV6-5

CDR3aa: CASSLPGQDTQYF
CDR3nt: TGTGCCAGCTCACTCCCTGGACAGGATACGCAGTATTTT
d_gene: -
j_gene: TRBJ2-3
abundance: few
v_gene: TRBV18

CDR3aa: CASSLASGGYNEQFF
CDR3nt: TGCGCCAGCAGCTTGGCTAGCGGGGGCTACAATGAGCAGTTCTTC
d_gene: TRBD2
j_gene: TRBJ2-1
abundance: many
v_gene: TRBV5-1

CDR3aa: CSAQDRGNTGELFF
CDR3nt: TGCAGTGCTCAGGACAGGGGCAACACCGGGGAGCTGTTTTTT
d_gene: TRBD1
j_gene: TRBJ2-2
abundance: many
v_gene: TRBV20-1

CDR3aa: CASSVQGLGSYNEQFF
CDR3nt: TGTGCCAGCAGCGTACAGGGCCTAGGCTCCTACAATGAGCAGTTCTTC
d_gene: -
j_gene: TRBJ2-1
abundance: few
v_gene: TRBV9

CDR3aa: CASSLKRGDLDTQYF
CDR3nt: TGTGCCAGCAGCCTAAAGCGGGGGGATTTGGATACGCAGTATTTT
d_gene: TRBD2
j_gene: TRBJ2-3
abundance: -
v_gene: TRBV7-2

CDR3aa: CASSRVHNSPLHF
CDR3nt: TGTGCCAGCAGCCGGGTCCATAATTCACCCCTCCACTTT
d_gene: -
j_gene: TRBJ1-6
abundance: -
v_gene: TRBV7-2

CDR3aa: CASSLVHGMNEKLFF
CDR3nt: TGTGCCAGCAGCTTAGTACACGGAATGAATGAAAAACTGTTTTTT
d_gene: -
j_gene: TRBJ1-4
abundance: few
v_gene: TRBV7-2

CDR3aa: CSARDLSSLQGGETQYF
CDR3nt: TGCAGTGCTAGAGATCTCTCGTCCCTACAGGGTGGTGAGACCCAGTACTTC
d_gene: -
j_gene: TRBJ2-5
abundance: few
v_gene: TRBV20-1

CDR3aa: CSVEGTSDHYGYTF
CDR3nt: TGCAGCGTTGAGGGGACGTCGGACCACTATGGCTACACCTTC
d_gene: -
j_gene: TRBJ1-2
abundance: few
v_gene: TRBV29-1

CDR3aa: CSARDPERAPRETQYF
CDR3nt: TGCAGTGCTAGAGATCCGGAGAGGGCACCCCGGGAGACCCAGTACTTC
d_gene: -
j_gene: TRBJ2-5
abundance: -
v_gene: TRBV20-1

CDR3aa: CASSQDMTVPSTGANVLTF
CDR3nt: TGCGCCAGCAGCCAAGATATGACAGTTCCCTCTACGGGGGCCAACGTCCTGACTTTC
d_gene: -
j_gene: TRBJ2-6
abundance: many
v_gene: TRBV4-1

CDR3aa: CASSDPRGTGQGGRETQYF
CDR3nt: TGTGCCAGCAGTGACCCCCGCGGAACGGGACAGGGAGGGCGGGAGACCCAGTACTTC
d_gene: TRBD1
j_gene: TRBJ2-5
abundance: -
v_gene: TRBV25-1

CDR3aa: CASSTPRGQFF
CDR3nt: TGTGCCAGCAGTACACCCCGGGGGCAGTTCTTC
d_gene: -
j_gene: TRBJ2-1
abundance: -
v_gene: TRBV27

CDR3aa: CSARPLGAWETQYF
CDR3nt: TGCAGTGCTAGACCTTTGGGGGCTTGGGAGACCCAGTACTTC
d_gene: -
j_gene: TRBJ2-5
abundance: few
v_gene: TRBV20-1

CDR3aa: CASSQAAPGLASGANVLTF
CDR3nt: TGCGCCAGCAGCCAAGCGGCGCCGGGACTAGCGTCCGGGGCCAACGTCCTGACTTTC
d_gene: TRBD2
j_gene: TRBJ2-6
abundance: few
v_gene: TRBV4-3

CDR3aa: CASSLYRDSNEQFF
CDR3nt: TGTGCCAGCAGTTTATACCGGGACAGCAATGAGCAGTTCTTC
d_gene: TRBD1
j_gene: TRBJ2-1
abundance: -
v_gene: TRBV27

CDR3aa: CASSPTVLQARGSLYEQYF
CDR3nt: TGTGCCAGCTCACCGACAGTTCTCCAAGCCAGAGGATCACTCTACGAGCAGTACTTC
d_gene: -
j_gene: TRBJ2-7
abundance: -
v_gene: TRBV18

CDR3aa: CASSQDRGYGGELFF
CDR3nt: TGCGCCAGCAGCCAAGATCGAGGGTATGGCGGGGAGCTGTTTTTT
d_gene: -
j_gene: TRBJ2-2
abundance: many
v_gene: TRBV4-3

CDR3aa: CASSLNSRTGGTEAFF
CDR3nt: TGTGCCAGCAGCTTAAATTCTCGGACAGGGGGGACTGAAGCTTTCTTT
d_gene: TRBD1
j_gene: TRBJ1-1
abundance: -
v_gene: TRBV7-9